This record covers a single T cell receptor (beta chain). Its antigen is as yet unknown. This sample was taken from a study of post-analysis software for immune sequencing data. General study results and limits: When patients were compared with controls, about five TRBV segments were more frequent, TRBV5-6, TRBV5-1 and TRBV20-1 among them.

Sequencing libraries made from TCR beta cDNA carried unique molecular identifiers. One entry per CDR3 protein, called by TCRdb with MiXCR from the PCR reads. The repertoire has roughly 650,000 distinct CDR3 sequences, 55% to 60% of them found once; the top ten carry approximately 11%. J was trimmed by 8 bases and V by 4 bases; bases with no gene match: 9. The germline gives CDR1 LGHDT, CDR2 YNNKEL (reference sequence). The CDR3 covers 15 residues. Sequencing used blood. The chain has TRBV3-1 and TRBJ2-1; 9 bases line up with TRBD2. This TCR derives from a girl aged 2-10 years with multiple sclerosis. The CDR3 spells CASSPLAGAVDEQFF. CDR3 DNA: TGTGCCAGCAGCCCGTTAGCGGGAGCAGTCGATGAGCAGTTCTTC.